The clone carrying this TCR beta chain was found a few times. Its antigen is unknown. V gave up 3 bases and J gave up 4 bases, with 13 bases separating them. Looked up from germline, CDR1 is MNHEY and CDR2 is SVGAGI. The CDR3 is made up of 14 amino acids. These data are taken from a study of blood T cells in healthy people across ages. Study-level points and caveats: A roughly linear age-dependent decrease characterized TCR beta diversity per million T cells.

Investigators took about 10 milliliters of peripheral blood from every donor. Each sample yielded at least 5.5 micrograms of PBMC total RNA. Then a second PCR, running roughly 7 to 11 cycles, was carried out with a sample-barcoded 5' primer and a J-beta primer mix. Each CDR3 protein gets one entry after TCRdb re-called the 5' RACE reads with MiXCR. The table records some 920,000 distinct CDR3 sequences, roughly 51% of them present only once. This sequence joins TRBV6-5 and TRBJ2-7; tentative D call: TRBD1 (6 bases). The TCR was taken from a woman aged 55-75 years in good health. The sample consisted of blood. CDR3 coding DNA: TGTGCCAGCAGTTATTCGACAGGTTTTTACGAGCAGTACTTC. Translated, it gives CASSYSTGFYEQYF.